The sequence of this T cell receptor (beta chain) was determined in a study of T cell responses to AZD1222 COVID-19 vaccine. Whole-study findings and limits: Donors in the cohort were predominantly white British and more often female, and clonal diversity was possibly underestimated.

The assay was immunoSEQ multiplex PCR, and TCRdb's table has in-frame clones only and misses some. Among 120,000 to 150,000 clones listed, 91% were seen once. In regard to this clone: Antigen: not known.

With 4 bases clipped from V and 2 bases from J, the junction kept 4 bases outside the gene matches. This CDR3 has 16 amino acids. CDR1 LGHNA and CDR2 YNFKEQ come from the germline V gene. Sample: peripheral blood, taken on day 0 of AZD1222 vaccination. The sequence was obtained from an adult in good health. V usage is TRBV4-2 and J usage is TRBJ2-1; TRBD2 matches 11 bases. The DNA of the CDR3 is TGTGCCAGCAGCCGAGTAGCGGGAGGGCCCTACAATGAGCAGTTCTTC. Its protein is CASSRVAGGPYNEQFF.